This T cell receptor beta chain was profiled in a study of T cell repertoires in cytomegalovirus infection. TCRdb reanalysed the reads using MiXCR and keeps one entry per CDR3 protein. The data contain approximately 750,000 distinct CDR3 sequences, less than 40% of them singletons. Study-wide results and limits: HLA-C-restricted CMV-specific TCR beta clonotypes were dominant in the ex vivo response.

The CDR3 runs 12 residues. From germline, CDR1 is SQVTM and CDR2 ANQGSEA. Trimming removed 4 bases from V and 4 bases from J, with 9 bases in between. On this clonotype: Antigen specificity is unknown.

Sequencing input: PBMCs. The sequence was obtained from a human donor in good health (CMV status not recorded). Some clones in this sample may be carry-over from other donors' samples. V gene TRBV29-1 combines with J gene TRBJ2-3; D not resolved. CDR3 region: CSVVGGADTQYF. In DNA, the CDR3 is TGCAGCGTTGTCGGTGGGGCAGATACGCAGTATTTT.